The clone carrying this TCR beta chain has a handful of counts. Amplification targeted the TCR beta CDR3 regions, with RNA transcripts as the source material. Amplification began with first-round RT-PCR using HTBI primers, then second-round multiplex PCR was performed. In TCRdb, the multiplex PCR reads were re-called with MiXCR into one record per CDR3 protein. The table includes approximately 540,000 distinct CDR3 sequences, about 40% detected once. Germline V gives CDR1 LNHDA, CDR2 SQIVND (reference sequence). J gave up 7 bases and V 3 bases, and 3 bases lay outside the gene matches. There are 13 residues in the CDR3. This sample is drawn from a study of Graves' ophthalmopathy and Graves' hyperthyroidism.

V usage is TRBV19 and J usage is TRBJ1-2; 9 positions match TRBD1. The sequencing sample was made of peripheral blood or thyroid tissue (not recorded which). This receptor was identified in an adult man with Graves' hyperthyroidism. The chain's CDR3 is CASSIGQGFGYTF. CDR3 DNA: TGTGCCAGTAGTATCGGACAGGGGTTTGGCTACACCTTC.